A single sample gave rise to the 2 T cell receptor beta chains below, sequenced in a study of blood T cell repertoires in COVID-19. This table comes from immunoSEQ multiplex PCR, and its TCRdb copy is limited to in-frame clones, with some not included. The data hold about 150,000 clones, with 84% observed a single time. Specimen: peripheral blood. These TCRs come from a human donor in a cohort sampled during active COVID-19.

Of note for this clone: This CDR3 is also generated by other DNA sequences in the sample. The V gene is TRBV10-3, the J gene TRBJ2-5, with D perhaps TRBD1 (7 bases). CDR3 length: 13 amino acids. V dropped 5 bases and J dropped 5 bases, with 12 bases sitting between them. The germline CDR1 and CDR2 sequences are ENHRY and SYGVKD. CDR3 amino acids: CAISLGGGETQYF. The CDR3 nucleotides are TGTGCCATCAGTCTAGGAGGGGGCGAGACCCAGTACTTC.

In the case of this clone: The sample holds other DNA sequences that translate to the same CDR3. For the CDR3, the DNA is TGTGCCAGCAGCTTAGGAGCGGGCACAGATACGCAGTATTTT. Translated, it gives CASSLGAGTDTQYF. This chain links TRBV11-3 with TRBJ2-3, with TRBD2 as a possible D gene (5 bases). Trimming removed 1 base from V and 1 base from J, with 6 bases in between. CDR3 size: 14 residues. CDR1 SGHNT and CDR2 YENEEA come from the germline V gene.